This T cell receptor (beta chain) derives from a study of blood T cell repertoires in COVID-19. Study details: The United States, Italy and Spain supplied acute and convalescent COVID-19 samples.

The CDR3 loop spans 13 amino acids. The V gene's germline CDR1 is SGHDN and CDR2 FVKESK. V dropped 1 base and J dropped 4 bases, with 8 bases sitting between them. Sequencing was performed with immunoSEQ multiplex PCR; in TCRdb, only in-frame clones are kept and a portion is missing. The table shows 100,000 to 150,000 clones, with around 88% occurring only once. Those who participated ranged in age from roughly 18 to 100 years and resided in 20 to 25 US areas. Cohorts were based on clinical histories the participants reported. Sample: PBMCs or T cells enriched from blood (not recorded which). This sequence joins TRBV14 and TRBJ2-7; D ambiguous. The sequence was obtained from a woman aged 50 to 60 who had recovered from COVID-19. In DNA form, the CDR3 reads TGTGCCAGCAGCCAAGTTTCCGGTTACGAGCAGTACTTC. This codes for CASSQVSGYEQYF.